The clone carrying this TCR beta chain was found many times. The target antigen is unknown. The record originates from a study of glioma-infiltrating T cells. Broader study findings: Tissue-blood divergence was below expectation in non-neoplastic patients, above in gliomas.

The iRepertoire nested amplicon-rescue multiplex PCR amplified TCR alpha and beta CDR3s from RNA. Via MiXCR, TCRdb re-called the multiplex PCR reads, giving one row per CDR3 protein. In the table there are around 97,000 distinct CDR3 sequences, under 30% of which are singletons. The TCR comes from a human donor with low-grade glioma or glioblastoma, undergoing nonglioma brain surgery, or in good health (not recorded which). Sequences were obtained from glioma tissue, nonneoplastic brain tissue, or PBMCs (not recorded which).

CDR3 region: CASSNEPGLAGNEQFF. CDR3 in DNA: TGTGCCAGCAGCAATGAACCGGGACTAGCGGGAAATGAGCAGTTCTTC. The chain links TRBV7-2 to TRBJ2-1; 13 bases match TRBD2. Germline assignment: CDR1 SGHTA and CDR2 FQGNSA. The CDR3 sequence is 16 residues long. J was trimmed by 7 bases and V by 5 bases; bases with no gene match: 8.